This T cell receptor beta chain comes out of a study of response to subunit inactivated influenza vaccine. TCRdb redid the calling of the RT-PCR reads with MiXCR, one entry per CDR3 protein. The table shows about 800,000 distinct CDR3 sequences, with around 21% occurring only once. The CDR3 covers 14 residues. CDR1 LGHNA and CDR2 YNFKEQ come from the germline V gene. The V gene lost 1 base and the J gene lost 0 bases, with 4 bases spanning the gap. Study-wide points: Few additional T cells are recruited per seasonal influenza vaccination, authors suggested.

This clonotype was counted many times. Its antigen is undetermined. The input for sequencing was PBMCs from blood, taken around 5 days after vaccination. The sequence derives from a man aged 50-60 years who received an inactivated influenza vaccine. J is TRBJ2-1 and V is TRBV4-2, with D hard to call. The CDR3 spells CASSQASSYNEQFF. The CDR3 nucleotides read TGTGCCAGCAGCCAAGCCAGCTCCTACAATGAGCAGTTCTTC.